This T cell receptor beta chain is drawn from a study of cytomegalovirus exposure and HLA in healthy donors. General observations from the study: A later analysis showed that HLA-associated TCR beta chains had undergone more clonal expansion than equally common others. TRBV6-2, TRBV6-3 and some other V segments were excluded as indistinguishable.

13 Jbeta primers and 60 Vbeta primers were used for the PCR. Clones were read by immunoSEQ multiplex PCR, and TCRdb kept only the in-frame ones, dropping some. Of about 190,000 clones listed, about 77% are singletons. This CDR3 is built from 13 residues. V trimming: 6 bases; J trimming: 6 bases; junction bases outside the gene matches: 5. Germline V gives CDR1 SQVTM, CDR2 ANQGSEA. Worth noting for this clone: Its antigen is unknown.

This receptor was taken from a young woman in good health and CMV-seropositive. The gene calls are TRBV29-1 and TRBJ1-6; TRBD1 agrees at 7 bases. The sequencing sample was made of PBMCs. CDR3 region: CSVRTGTNSPLHF. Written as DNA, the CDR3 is TGCAGCGTGAGGACAGGTACTAATTCACCCCTCCACTTT. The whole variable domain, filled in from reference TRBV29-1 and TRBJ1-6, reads SAVISQKPSRDICQRGTSLTIQCQVDSQVTMMFWYRQQPGQSLTLIATANQGSEATYESGFVIDKFPISRPNLTFSTLTVSNMSPEDSSIYLCSVRTGTNSPLHFGNGTRLTVT.